Reported below is one TCR beta chain. The sample comes from a study of blood T cell repertoires in COVID-19. Study background: From the United States, Italy and Spain came samples of acute and convalescent COVID-19. Nucleic acid was either cDNA or gDNA, and it came from T cells, B-cell-depleted T cells, or PBMCs.

Methods used by the authors: Reference gene primer amplification gave nucleated cell count estimates. Assay used: immunoSEQ multiplex PCR; TCRdb lists only in-frame clones, some missing. V, J and clone size derive from that table, while D and trimming were established from the DNA sequence. Of about 80,000 clones in the sample, 65% to 85% were seen once. Germline CDR1 MGHRA, CDR2 YSYEKL. The CDR3 spans 15 residues. Trimming stripped 1 base from V and 2 bases from J, with 8 bases between. This clonotype originated in a man older than 75 with active or convalescent COVID-19. Sequencing was performed on peripheral blood. The rearrangement joins TRBV4-1 to TRBJ2-2; TRBD1 is a possible D gene (5 bases). The CDR3 loop is CASSQGQINTGELFF. CDR3 DNA sequence: TGCGCCAGCAGCCAAGGACAGATCAACACCGGGGAGCTGTTTTTT.